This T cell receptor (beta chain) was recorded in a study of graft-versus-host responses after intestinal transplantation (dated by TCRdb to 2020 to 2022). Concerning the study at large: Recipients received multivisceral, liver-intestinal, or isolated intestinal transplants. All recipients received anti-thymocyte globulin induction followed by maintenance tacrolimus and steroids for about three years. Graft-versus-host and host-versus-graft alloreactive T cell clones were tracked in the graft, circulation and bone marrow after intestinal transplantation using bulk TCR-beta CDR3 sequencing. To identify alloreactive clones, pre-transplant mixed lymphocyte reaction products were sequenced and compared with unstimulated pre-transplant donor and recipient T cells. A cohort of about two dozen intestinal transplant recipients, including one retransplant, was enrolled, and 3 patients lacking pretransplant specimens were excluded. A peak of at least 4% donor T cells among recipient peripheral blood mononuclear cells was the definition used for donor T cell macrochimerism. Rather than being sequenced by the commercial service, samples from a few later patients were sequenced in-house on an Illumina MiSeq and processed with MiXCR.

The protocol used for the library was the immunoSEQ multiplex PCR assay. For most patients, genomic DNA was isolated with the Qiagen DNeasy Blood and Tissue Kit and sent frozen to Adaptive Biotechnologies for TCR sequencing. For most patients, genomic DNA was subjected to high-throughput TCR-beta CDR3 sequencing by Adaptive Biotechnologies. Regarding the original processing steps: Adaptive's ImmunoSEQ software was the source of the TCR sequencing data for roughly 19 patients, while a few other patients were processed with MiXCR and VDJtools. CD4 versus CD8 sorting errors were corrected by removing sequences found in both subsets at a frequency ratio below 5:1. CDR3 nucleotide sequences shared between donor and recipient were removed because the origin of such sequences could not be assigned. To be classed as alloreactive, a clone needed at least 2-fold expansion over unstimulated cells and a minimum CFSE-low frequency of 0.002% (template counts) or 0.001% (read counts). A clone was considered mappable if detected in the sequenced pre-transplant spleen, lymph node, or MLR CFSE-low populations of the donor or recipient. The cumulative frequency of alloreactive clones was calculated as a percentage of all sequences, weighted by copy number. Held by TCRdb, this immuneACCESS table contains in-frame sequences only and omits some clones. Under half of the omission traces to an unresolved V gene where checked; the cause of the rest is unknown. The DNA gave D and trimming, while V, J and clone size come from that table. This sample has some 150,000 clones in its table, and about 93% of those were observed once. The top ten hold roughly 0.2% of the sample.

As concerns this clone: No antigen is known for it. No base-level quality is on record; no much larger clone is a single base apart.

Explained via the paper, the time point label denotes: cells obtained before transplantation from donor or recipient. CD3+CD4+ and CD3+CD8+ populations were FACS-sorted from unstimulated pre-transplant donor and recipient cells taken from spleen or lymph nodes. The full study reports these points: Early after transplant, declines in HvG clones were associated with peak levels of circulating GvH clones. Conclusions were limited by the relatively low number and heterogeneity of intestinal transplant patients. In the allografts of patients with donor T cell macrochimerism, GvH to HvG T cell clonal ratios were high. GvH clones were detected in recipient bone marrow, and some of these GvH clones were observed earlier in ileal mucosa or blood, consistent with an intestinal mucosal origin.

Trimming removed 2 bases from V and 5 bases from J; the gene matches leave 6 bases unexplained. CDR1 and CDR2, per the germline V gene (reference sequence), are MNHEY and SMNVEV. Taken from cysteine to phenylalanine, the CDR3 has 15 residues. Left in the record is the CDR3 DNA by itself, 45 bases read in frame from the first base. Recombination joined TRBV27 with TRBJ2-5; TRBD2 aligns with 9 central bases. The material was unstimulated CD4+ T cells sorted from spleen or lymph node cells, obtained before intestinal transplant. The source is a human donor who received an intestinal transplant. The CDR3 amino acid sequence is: CASSLIAGAGETQYF. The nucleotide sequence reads TGTGCCAGCAGTTTAATAGCGGGAGCGGGCGAGACCCAGTACTTC.